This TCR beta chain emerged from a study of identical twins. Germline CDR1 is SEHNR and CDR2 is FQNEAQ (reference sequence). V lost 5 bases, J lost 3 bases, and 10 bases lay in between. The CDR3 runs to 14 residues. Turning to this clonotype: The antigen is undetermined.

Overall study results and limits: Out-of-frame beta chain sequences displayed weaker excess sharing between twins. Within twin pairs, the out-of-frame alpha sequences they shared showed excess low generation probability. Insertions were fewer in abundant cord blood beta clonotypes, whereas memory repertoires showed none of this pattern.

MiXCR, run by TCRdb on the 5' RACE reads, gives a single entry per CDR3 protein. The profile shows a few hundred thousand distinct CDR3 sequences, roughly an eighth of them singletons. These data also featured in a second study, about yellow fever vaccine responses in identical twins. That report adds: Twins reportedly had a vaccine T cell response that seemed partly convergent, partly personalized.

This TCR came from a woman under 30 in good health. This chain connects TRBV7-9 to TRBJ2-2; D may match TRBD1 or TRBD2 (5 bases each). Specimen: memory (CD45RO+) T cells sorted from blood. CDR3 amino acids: CASSRDGYTGELFF. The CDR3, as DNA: TGTGCCAGCAGCCGGGACGGTTACACCGGGGAGCTGTTTTTT.